The present entry profiles one TCR beta chain with its context. Germline V CDR1 and CDR2: LNHDA, SQIVND (reference sequence). V shed 10 bases and J 1 base; nucleotides not matched to a gene: 14. The CDR3 spans 16 residues. The protocol was immunoSEQ multiplex PCR, while the TCRdb copy is restricted to in-frame clones and leaves out a portion. The sample includes more than 75,000 clones, 80% to 90% of them seen just once. The data stem from a study of T cell responses to AZD1222 COVID-19 vaccine. This chain connects TRBV19 to TRBJ1-1; 8 bases map to TRBD1. The specimen was peripheral blood, collected on day 0 of AZD1222 vaccination. The TCR was taken from an adult in good health. CDR3: CATTKMTGEANTEAFF. For the CDR3, the DNA is TGTGCCACCACAAAGATGACAGGGGAGGCGAACACTGAAGCTTTCTTT.